The rows below give T cell receptor beta chains drawn from one sample of a study of sequential checkpoint blockade in melanoma. Clones were read by immunoSEQ multiplex PCR, and TCRdb kept only the in-frame ones, dropping some. The repertoire consists of around 15,000 clones, with roughly 50% occurring once and the leading ten covering 15% to 20%. Source: CD8+ T cells sorted from blood (inferred from file names), taken from a patient given nivolumab and ipilimumab in sequence. These receptors all stem from a human donor with melanoma. Each CDR3 is given with its conserved first and last residue. A D gene is named only where the DNA matches it firmly.

V: TRBV5-1
D: -
J: TRBJ2-7
CDR3: CASSLEGRGASYEQYF

V: TRBV11-1
D: -
J: TRBJ2-1
CDR3: CASSLVQAVYNEQFF

V: TRBV10-3
D: TRBD1
J: TRBJ2-2
CDR3: CAIDRDGTGELFF

V: TRBV4-2
D: TRBD2
J: TRBJ2-3
CDR3: CASSQEVGGTTDTQYF

V: TRBV6-5
D: -
J: TRBJ2-4
CDR3: CASSRLSQNIQYF

V: TRBV9
D: TRBD2
J: TRBJ2-1
CDR3: CASSPRSQAGGYNEQFF

V: TRBV4-1
D: TRBD1
J: TRBJ2-1
CDR3: CASSQSGGFYNEQFF

V: TRBV10-3
D: -
J: TRBJ2-5
CDR3: CAISEQGASLKETQYF

V: TRBV5-6
D: -
J: TRBJ2-7
CDR3: CASSLGQATYEQYF

V: TRBV4-1
D: -
J: TRBJ1-2
CDR3: CASSQVGVYGYTF

V: TRBV27
D: TRBD2
J: TRBJ2-3
CDR3: CASSQGTTTDTQYF

V: TRBV7-8
D: TRBD2
J: TRBJ2-1
CDR3: CASSFLSGGDEQFF

V: TRBV7-9
D: -
J: TRBJ1-2
CDR3: CASSLVLGSYGYTF

V: TRBV13
D: -
J: TRBJ2-5
CDR3: CASSLRVEIERETQYF

V: TRBV2
D: -
J: TRBJ1-1
CDR3: CAFLFPGPTGGEAFF

V: TRBV19
D: -
J: TRBJ1-1
CDR3: CASSWNRVTEAFF

V: TRBV9
D: -
J: TRBJ1-1
CDR3: CASSPRLVGGNTEAFF

V: TRBV5-6
D: -
J: TRBJ1-6
CDR3: CASSWNAGLYNSPLHF

V: TRBV28
D: TRBD2
J: TRBJ2-1
CDR3: CASSLGLAGGNEQFF

V: TRBV4-1
D: -
J: TRBJ2-4
CDR3: CASSQTGLLAKNIQYF

V: TRBV6-5
D: TRBD2
J: TRBJ2-1
CDR3: CASSYPGLAGINEQFF

V: TRBV6-5
D: -
J: TRBJ2-1
CDR3: CASSLRAFDEQFF

V: TRBV9
D: -
J: TRBJ1-1
CDR3: CASSDGVGADGAFF

V: TRBV7-6
D: TRBD2
J: TRBJ2-1
CDR3: CASFELAGGRYNEQFF

V: TRBV6-5
D: -
J: TRBJ2-7
CDR3: CASSLQGDSSYEQYF

V: TRBV4-2
D: TRBD2
J: TRBJ2-2
CDR3: CASSQDRWEGVSGELFF

V: TRBV30
D: -
J: TRBJ1-1
CDR3: CAWSVMQMNTEAFF

V: TRBV13
D: -
J: TRBJ2-2
CDR3: CASSYFPGQDTGELFF

V: TRBV6-5
D: -
J: TRBJ2-7
CDR3: CASSSGTRRRDEQYF